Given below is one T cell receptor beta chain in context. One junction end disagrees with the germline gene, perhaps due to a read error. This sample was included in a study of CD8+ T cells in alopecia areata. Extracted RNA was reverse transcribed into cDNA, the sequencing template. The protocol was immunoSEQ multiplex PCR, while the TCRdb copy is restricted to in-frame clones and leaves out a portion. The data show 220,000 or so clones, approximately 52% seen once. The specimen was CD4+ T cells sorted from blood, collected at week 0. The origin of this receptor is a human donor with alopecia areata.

This chain's CDR3 is CASSFRDRVHGHTF. CDR3 coding DNA: TGCGCCAGCAGCTTCCGAGACAGGGTTCATGGCCACACCTTC. The J gene is TRBJ1-2, the V gene TRBV5-1, with 7 bases matching TRBD1. Germline assignment: CDR1 SGHRS and CDR2 YFSETQ. This CDR3 comprises 14 residues.